These 9 T cell receptor beta chains were all obtained from the same sample, sequenced in a study of cytomegalovirus exposure and HLA in healthy donors (dated 2017 in TCRdb). Libraries were prepared through the immunoSEQ multiplex PCR assay. A mixture of 60 forward primers for TCR Vbeta segments and 13 reverse primers for TCR Jbeta segments was used in the multiplex PCR. This immuneACCESS table, as held by TCRdb, lists in-frame sequences with V and J called but not all clones. Of the missing ones, under half trace to an unresolved V gene in checked studies; the others have no known cause. This sample has tens of thousands of clones in its table, and around 78% of those were observed once. The ten most abundant clones make up approximately 4.8% of the sample. The sequenced sample was PBMCs. The receptor set was obtained from a male donor in good health and CMV-seropositive.

This clone showed up just a few times. V gene TRBV21-1 combines with J gene TRBJ2-1; TRBD1 was called by the table and not checked on the DNA. TRBV21-1 is a recognized pseudogene. The CDR3 is made up of 14 amino acids. The CDR3 here is CASIGRDRDNEQFF. Written as DNA, the CDR3 is TGTGCCAGCATAGGCAGGGACAGGGACAATGAGCAGTTCTTC.

This clone has only a few counts. V is TRBV7-2 and J is TRBJ2-1; tentatively, D is TRBD2 (5 bases). Looked up from germline, CDR1 is SGHTA and CDR2 is FQGNSA. This CDR3 has 14 residues. V lost 5 bases and J 5 bases, leaving 13 bases between the germline ends. The CDR3 spells CASSPFRRDNEQFF. The CDR3 DNA reads as TGTGCCAGCAGCCCCTTCAGGCGGGACAATGAGCAGTTCTTC.

The rearrangement links TRBV28 to TRBJ2-7, with 11 bases matching TRBD1. Germline assignment: CDR1 MDHEN and CDR2 SYDVKM. The V gene end was trimmed by 11 bases and the J gene end by 3 bases; junction bases not matched to a gene: 9. The CDR3 has 14 amino acids. CDR3 residues: CAGSRTGGLYEQYF. CDR3 coding DNA: TGTGCCGGCTCCCGGACAGGGGGCCTCTACGAGCAGTACTTC.

The rearrangement joins TRBV11-2 to TRBJ2-7; tentatively, D is TRBD2 (6 bases). Germline values: CDR1 SGHAT, CDR2 FQNNGV. CDR3 size: 15 residues. Trimming cost V 5 bases and J 5 bases, with 19 bases left between them. The CDR3 protein is CASSRRGTGINEQYF. CDR3 bases: TGTGCCAGCAGCCGCCGGGGGACGGGGATCAACGAGCAGTACTTC.

The chain is built from TRBV7-2 and TRBJ2-3; no reliable D call. The CDR3 loop spans 13 amino acids. The germline V and J ends were trimmed by 6 bases and 9 bases, with 16 bases remaining between them. The germline CDR1 and CDR2 sequences are SGHTA and FQGNSA. This chain's CDR3 is CASSSTVALTQYF. The CDR3 DNA follows: TGTGCCAGCAGTAGCACGGTGGCCTTGACGCAGTATTTT.

V and J are TRBV25-1 and TRBJ2-3; no reliable D call. The CDR3 contains 11 residues. Trimming cost V 8 bases and J 5 bases, with 8 bases left between them. Germline loops: CDR1 MGHDK, CDR2 SYGVNS. Written as DNA, the CDR3 is TGTGCCAGCGGTGTCATAGATACGCAGTATTTT. This translates into CASGVIDTQYF.

The J gene is TRBJ1-5, the V gene TRBV28; the D is unclear. V lost 5 bases and J lost 4, with 6 bases in between. This CDR3 comprises 12 residues. CDR1 and CDR2 (germline): MDHEN, SYDVKM. The CDR3 region has the DNA TGTGCCAGCAGTCTAATAAATCAGCCCCAGCATTTT. Translated: CASSLINQPQHF.

This chain links TRBV5-1 with TRBJ2-7; D may be TRBD1 (5 bases). The CDR3 sequence is 12 residues long. V was pared by 2 bases and J by 6 bases, with 9 bases between. Germline V gives CDR1 SGHRS, CDR2 YFSETQ. The CDR3 sequence is CASSFPGAEQYF. The CDR3 region has the DNA TGCGCCAGCAGCTTCCCTGGGGCCGAGCAGTACTTC. Variable domain in full (rest from reference TRBV5-1 and TRBJ2-7): KAGVTQTPRYLIKTRGQQVTLSCSPISGHRSVSWYQQTPGQGLQFLFEYFSETQRNKGNFPGRFSGRQFSNSRSEMNVSTLELGDSALYLCASSFPGAEQYFGPGTRLTVT.

This chain joins TRBV5-3 and TRBJ1-2; 7 bases line up with TRBD1. TRBV5-3 is placed among ORFs of uncertain function. This CDR3 region has 16 residues. The V and J ends lost 4 bases and 5 bases, in that order; junction bases with no gene match: 14. In DNA form, the CDR3 reads TGTGCCAGAAGCAAAGAGGGGGACAGAAGTTGGTATGGCTACACCTTC. Amino acid sequence: CARSKEGDRSWYGYTF.